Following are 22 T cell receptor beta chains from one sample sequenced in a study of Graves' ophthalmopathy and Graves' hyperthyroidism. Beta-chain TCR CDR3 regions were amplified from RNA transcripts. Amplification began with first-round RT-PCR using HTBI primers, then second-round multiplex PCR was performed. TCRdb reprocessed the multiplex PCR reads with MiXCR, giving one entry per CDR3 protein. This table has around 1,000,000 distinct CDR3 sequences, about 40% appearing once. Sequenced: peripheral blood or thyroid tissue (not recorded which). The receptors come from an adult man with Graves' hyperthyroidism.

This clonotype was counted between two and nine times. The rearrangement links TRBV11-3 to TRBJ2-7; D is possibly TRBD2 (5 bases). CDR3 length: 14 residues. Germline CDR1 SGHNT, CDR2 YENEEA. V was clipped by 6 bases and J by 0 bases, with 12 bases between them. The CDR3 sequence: CASRIDGGSYEQYF. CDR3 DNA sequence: TGTGCCAGCAGGATAGACGGAGGCTCCTACGAGCAGTACTTC.

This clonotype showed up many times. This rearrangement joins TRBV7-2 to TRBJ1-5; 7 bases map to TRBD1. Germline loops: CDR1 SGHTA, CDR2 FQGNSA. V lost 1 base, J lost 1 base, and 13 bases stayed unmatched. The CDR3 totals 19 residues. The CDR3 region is CASSLVGGVTGTSNQPQHF. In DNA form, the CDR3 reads TGTGCCAGCAGCTTAGTGGGGGGGGTGACAGGGACGAGCAATCAGCCCCAGCATTTT.

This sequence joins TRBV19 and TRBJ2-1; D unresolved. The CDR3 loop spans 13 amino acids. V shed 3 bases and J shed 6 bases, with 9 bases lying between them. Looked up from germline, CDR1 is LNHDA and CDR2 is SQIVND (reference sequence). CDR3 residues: CASSISGVNEQFF. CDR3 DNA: TGTGCCAGTAGTATTTCTGGAGTCAATGAGCAGTTCTTC.

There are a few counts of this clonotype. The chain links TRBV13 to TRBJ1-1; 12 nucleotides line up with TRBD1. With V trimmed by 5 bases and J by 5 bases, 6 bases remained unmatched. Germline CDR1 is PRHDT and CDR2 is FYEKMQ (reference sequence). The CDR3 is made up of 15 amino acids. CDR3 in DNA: TGTGCCAGCAGCGAGGGACAGGGGGCCAGAACTGAAGCTTTCTTT. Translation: CASSEGQGARTEAFF.

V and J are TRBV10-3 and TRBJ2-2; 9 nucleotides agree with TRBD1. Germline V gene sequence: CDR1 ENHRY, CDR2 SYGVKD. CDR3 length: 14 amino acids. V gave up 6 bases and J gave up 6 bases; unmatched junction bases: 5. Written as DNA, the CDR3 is TGTGCCATCAGGGGGGACAGGGCGGCCGGGGAGCTGTTTTTT. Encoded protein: CAIRGDRAAGELFF.

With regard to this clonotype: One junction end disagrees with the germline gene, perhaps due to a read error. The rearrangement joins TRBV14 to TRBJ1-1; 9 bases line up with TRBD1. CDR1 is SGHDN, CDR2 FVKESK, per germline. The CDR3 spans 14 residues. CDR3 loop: CASSGGQGRTEACF. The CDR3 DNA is TGTGCCAGCAGCGGGGGACAGGGACGAACTGAAGCTTGCTTT.

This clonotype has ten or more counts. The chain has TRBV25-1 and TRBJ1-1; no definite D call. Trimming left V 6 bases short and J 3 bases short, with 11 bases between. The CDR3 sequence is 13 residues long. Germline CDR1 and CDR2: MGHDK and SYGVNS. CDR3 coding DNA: TGTGCCAGCAGCGGACCCGGGGACACTGAAGCTTTCTTT. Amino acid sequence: CASSGPGDTEAFF.

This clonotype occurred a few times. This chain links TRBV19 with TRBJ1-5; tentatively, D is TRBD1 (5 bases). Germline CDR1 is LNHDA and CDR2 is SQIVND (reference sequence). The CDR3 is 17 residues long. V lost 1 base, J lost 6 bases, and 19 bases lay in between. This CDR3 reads CASSIVWAQAASQPQHF. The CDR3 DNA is TGTGCCAGTAGTATAGTCTGGGCACAGGCCGCGTCTCAGCCCCAGCATTTT. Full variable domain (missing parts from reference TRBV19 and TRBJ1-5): DGGITQSPKYLFRKEGQNVTLSCEQNLNHDAMYWYRQDPGQGLRLIYYSQIVNDFQKGDIAEGYSVSREKKESFPLTVTSAQKNPTAFYLCASSIVWAQAASQPQHFGDGTRLSIL.

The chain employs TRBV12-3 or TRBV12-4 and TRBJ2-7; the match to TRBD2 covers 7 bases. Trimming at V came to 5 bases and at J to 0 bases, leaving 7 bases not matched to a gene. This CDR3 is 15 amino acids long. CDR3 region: CASSPTGRLSYEQYF. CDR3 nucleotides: TGTGCCAGCAGTCCCACCGGGAGGCTCTCCTACGAGCAGTACTTC.

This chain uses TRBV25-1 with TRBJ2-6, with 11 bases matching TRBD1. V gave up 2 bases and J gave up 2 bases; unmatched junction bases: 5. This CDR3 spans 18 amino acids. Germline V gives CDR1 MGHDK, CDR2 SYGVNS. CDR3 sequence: CASSEVWTGGAGANVLTF. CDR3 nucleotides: TGTGCCAGCAGTGAAGTGTGGACAGGGGGCGCTGGGGCCAACGTCCTGACTTTC.

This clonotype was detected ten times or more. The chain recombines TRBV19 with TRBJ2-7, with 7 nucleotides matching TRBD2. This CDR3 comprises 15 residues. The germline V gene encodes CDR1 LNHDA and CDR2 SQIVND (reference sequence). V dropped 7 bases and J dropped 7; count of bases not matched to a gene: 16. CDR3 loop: CASNPAGSQTAEQYF. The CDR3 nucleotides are TGTGCCAGTAACCCAGCGGGATCTCAGACTGCAGAGCAGTACTTC. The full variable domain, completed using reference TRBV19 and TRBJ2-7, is DGGITQSPKYLFRKEGQNVTLSCEQNLNHDAMYWYRQDPGQGLRLIYYSQIVNDFQKGDIAEGYSVSREKKESFPLTVTSAQKNPTAFYLCASNPAGSQTAEQYFGPGTRLTVT.

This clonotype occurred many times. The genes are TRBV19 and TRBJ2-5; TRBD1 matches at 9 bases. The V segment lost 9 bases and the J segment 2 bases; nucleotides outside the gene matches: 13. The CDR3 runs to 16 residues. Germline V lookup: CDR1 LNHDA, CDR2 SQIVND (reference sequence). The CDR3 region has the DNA TGTGCCAGCAGACGTTACGGGGACAGGGATCAAGAGACCCAGTACTTC. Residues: CASRRYGDRDQETQYF.

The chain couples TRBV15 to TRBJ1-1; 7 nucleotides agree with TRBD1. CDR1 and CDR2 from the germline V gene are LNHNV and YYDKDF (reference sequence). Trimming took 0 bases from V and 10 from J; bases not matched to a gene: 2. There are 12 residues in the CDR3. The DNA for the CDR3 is TGTGCCACCAGCAGAGAACAGGGGATAGCTTTCTTT. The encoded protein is CATSREQGIAFF.

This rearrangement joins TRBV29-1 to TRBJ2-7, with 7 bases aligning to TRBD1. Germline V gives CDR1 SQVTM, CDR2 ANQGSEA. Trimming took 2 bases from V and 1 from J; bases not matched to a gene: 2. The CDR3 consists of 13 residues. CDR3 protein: CSVEPGQSYEQYF. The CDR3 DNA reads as TGCAGCGTTGAACCGGGACAGTCCTACGAGCAGTACTTC.

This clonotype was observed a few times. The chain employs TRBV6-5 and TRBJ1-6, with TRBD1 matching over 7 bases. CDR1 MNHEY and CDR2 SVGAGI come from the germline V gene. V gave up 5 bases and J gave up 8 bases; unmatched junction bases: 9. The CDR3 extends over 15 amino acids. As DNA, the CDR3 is TGTGCCAGCAGTACCGTCGACAGGGTAGATTCACCCCTCCACTTT. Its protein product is CASSTVDRVDSPLHF.

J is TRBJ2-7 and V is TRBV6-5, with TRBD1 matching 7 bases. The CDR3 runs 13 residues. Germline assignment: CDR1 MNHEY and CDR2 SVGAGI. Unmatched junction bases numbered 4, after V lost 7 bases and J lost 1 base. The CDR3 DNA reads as TGTGCCAGCATCGCACAGGGGTCCTACGAGCAGTACTTC. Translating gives CASIAQGSYEQYF.

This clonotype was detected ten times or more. The CDR3 sequence is CASSPGGSPLHF. As DNA, the CDR3 is TGTGCCAGCAGCCCCGGCGGTTCACCCCTCCACTTT. V and J are TRBV7-9 and TRBJ1-6; D is uncertain. V was trimmed by 5 bases and J by 9 bases, leaving 8 bases between them. CDR3 length equals 12 residues. Germline-derived CDR1 and CDR2 are SEHNR and FQNEAQ (reference sequence).

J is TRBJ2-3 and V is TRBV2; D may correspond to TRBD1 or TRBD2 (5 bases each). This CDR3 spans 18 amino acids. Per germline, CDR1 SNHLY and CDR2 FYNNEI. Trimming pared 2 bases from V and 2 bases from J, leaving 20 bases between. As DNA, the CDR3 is TGTGCCAGCAGTGAACGAATCTTCGGGACGCACCACACAGATACGCAGTATTTT. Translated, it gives CASSERIFGTHHTDTQYF.

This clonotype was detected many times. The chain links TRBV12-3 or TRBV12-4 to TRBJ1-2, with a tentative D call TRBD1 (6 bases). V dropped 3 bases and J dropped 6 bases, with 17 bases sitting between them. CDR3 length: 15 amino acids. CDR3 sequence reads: CASSFVGGGGHGYTF. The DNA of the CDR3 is TGTGCCAGCAGTTTTGTAGGGGGAGGAGGCCATGGCTACACCTTC.

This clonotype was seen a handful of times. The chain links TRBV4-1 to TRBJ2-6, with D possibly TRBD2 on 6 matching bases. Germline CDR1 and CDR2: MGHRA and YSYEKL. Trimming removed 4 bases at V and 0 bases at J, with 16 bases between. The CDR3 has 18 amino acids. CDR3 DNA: TGCGCCAGCAGCCCCCGAGGAGGGTCATCCTCTGGGGCCAACGTCCTGACTTTC. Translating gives CASSPRGGSSSGANVLTF.

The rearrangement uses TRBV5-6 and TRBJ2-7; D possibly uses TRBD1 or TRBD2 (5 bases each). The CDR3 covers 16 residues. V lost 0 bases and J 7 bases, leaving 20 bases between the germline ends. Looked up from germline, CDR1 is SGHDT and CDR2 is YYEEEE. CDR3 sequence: CASSLAVEGMTGEQYF. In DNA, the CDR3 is TGTGCCAGCAGCTTGGCCGTTGAGGGGATGACCGGGGAGCAGTACTTC.

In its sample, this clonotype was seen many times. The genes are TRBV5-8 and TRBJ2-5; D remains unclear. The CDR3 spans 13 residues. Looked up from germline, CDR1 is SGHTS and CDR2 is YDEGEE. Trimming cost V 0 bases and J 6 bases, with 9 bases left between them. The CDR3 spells CASSLGRAKTQYF. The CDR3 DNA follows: TGTGCCAGCAGCTTGGGAAGGGCGAAGACCCAGTACTTC.